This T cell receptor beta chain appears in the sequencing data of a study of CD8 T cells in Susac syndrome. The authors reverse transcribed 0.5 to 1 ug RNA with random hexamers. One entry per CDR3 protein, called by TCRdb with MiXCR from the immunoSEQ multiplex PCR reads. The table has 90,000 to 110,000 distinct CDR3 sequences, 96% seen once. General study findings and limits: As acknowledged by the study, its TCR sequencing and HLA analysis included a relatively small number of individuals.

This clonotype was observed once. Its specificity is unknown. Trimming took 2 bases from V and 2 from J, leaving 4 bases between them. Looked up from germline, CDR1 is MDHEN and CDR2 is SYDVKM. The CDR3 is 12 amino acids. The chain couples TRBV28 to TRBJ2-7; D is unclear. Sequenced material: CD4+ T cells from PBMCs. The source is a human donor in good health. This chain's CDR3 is CASSLETYEQYF. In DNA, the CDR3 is TGTGCCAGCAGTTTAGAGACCTACGAGCAGTACTTC.